Given below is one T cell receptor beta chain in context. Hyperthyroidism was newly diagnosed in patients aged 18 to 65 (duration under 2 months). Exclusion of a patient resulted from uncontrolled infection, other autoimmune disease, pregnancy or lactation. This blood was taken when hyperthyroidism was first diagnosed, before any ophthalmopathy symptoms existed. Fresh peripheral blood, approximately 10 ml, yielded the PBMCs. V dropped 6 bases and J dropped 1; count of bases not matched to a gene: 9. This CDR3 spans 16 amino acids. This specimen comes from a study of T cells in Graves' hyperthyroidism and ophthalmopathy. TCR beta CDR3 regions were amplified from RNA transcripts. First-round RT-PCR of the TCR CDR3 relied on the HTBI primer set. TCRdb re-called the multiplex PCR reads with MiXCR, one entry per CDR3 protein. The profile covers 300,000 to 450,000 distinct CDR3 sequences, with about 15% appearing a single time and around a third taken by the ten largest.

This chain uses TRBV12-3 or TRBV12-4 with TRBJ1-5; 7 nucleotides line up with TRBD1. Sequencing was carried out using blood. The TCR comes from a woman aged 30 to 39 with Graves' hyperthyroidism that later progressed to Graves' ophthalmopathy. Here the CDR3 reads CASSPQGGMSNQPQHF. As DNA, the CDR3 is TGTGCCAGCAGCCCGCAGGGGGGGATGAGCAATCAGCCCCAGCATTTT.